These 14 T cell receptor beta chains originate from one sample sequenced in a study of blood T cell repertoires in COVID-19. Libraries were prepared by immunoSEQ multiplex PCR; TCRdb keeps only in-frame clonotypes and omits some of them. In the table there are 170,000 or so clones, about 82% of which are singletons. Sequencing was carried out using peripheral blood. The receptors derive from a man in his 70s with active or convalescent COVID-19.

The genes are TRBV6-5 and TRBJ2-2; the match to TRBD2 covers 8 bases. This CDR3 has 15 residues. Looked up from germline, CDR1 is MNHEY and CDR2 is SVGAGI. The V gene end was trimmed by 10 bases and the J gene end by 2 bases; junction bases not matched to a gene: 9. The CDR3 coding sequence is TGTGCCATTATGAGCGGGGGAGTAAACACCGGGGAGCTGTTTTTT. Translation: CAIMSGGVNTGELFF.

This rearrangement joins TRBV2 to TRBJ1-6; 12 nucleotides align to TRBD1. Germline loops: CDR1 SNHLY, CDR2 FYNNEI. CDR3 length equals 15 residues. V was pared by 6 bases and J by 10 bases, with 7 bases of the junction left unmatched. CDR3 region: CASRAGTGGLSPLHF. CDR3 nucleotide sequence: TGTGCCAGCAGGGCCGGGACAGGGGGCCTCTCACCCCTCCACTTT.

This clone was counted many times. The rearrangement links TRBV9 to TRBJ2-1; D not resolved. The CDR3 consists of 17 residues. Germline values: CDR1 SGDLS, CDR2 YYNGEE. V lost 0 bases and J 2 bases, leaving 15 bases between the germline ends. The CDR3 is CASSVVGSLIAYNEQFF. CDR3 nucleotides: TGTGCCAGCAGCGTAGTTGGTAGCTTAATCGCCTACAATGAGCAGTTCTTC.

The chain recombines TRBV6-5 with TRBJ1-1; 8 bases are shared with TRBD1. The CDR3 is 14 residues long. Trimming took 5 bases from V and 3 from J; bases not matched to a gene: 5. CDR1 is MNHEY and CDR2 is SVGAGI in the germline V gene. CDR3 nucleotides: TGTGCCAGCAGTCGACAGGGGCTCTACACTGAAGCTTTCTTT. This sequence encodes CASSRQGLYTEAFF.

The chain joins TRBV5-1 to TRBJ1-4; a weak D match, TRBD1 (6 bases). This CDR3 has 14 residues. Germline V gene lookup returns CDR1 SGHRS and CDR2 YFSETQ. The germline V and J ends were trimmed by 2 bases and 6 bases, with 11 bases remaining between them. The DNA for the CDR3 is TGCGCCAGCAGCTTATCACAGGGTCATGAAAAACTGTTTTTT. It is translated as CASSLSQGHEKLFF.

J is TRBJ1-2 and V is TRBV27, with a tentative D call TRBD1 (5 bases). This CDR3 is built from 14 residues. V lost 6 bases and J lost 4, with 15 bases in between. Per the germline V gene, CDR1 is MNHEY and CDR2 is SMNVEV (reference sequence). CDR3 loop: CASSPSGRAYGYTF. CDR3 nucleotides: TGTGCCAGCAGCCCCTCCGGCAGGGCCTATGGCTACACCTTC.

The chain recombines TRBV11-3 with TRBJ1-6; no definite D call. Germline-derived CDR1 and CDR2 are SGHNT and YENEEA. This CDR3 region has 13 residues. The ends were cut back, 2 bases at V and 4 bases at J, with 3 bases in the middle. Written as DNA, the CDR3 is TGTGCCAGCAGCTTATCATATAATTCACCCCTCCACTTT. As protein: CASSLSYNSPLHF.

The chain joins TRBV30 to TRBJ1-5, with 8 bases that match TRBD1. Looked up from germline, CDR1 is GTSNPN and CDR2 is SVGIG (reference sequence). The CDR3 has 14 residues. The junction had 9 bases not matched to a gene; V was cut back by 5 bases and J by 6 bases. The CDR3 region has the DNA TGTGCCTGGGGCCTAGGGACAGGCTTTCAGCCCCAGCATTTT. It specifies CAWGLGTGFQPQHF.

The chain joins TRBV5-1 to TRBJ2-5, with 11 bases that match TRBD1. Trimming at V came to 3 bases and at J to 4 bases, leaving 2 bases not matched to a gene. CDR3 length equals 14 residues. Per the germline V gene, CDR1 is SGHRS and CDR2 is YFSETQ. The CDR3 sequence: CASSSGQGVETQYF. CDR3 nucleotides: TGCGCCAGCAGCTCGGGACAGGGGGTAGAGACCCAGTACTTC.

This clone came up once. The rearrangement links TRBV19 to TRBJ1-2, with D possibly being TRBD1 (5 bases). The V gene lost 3 bases and the J gene lost 2 bases, with 13 bases spanning the gap. CDR1 is LNHDA and CDR2 is SQIVND in the germline V gene (reference sequence). The CDR3 covers 15 residues. The CDR3 nucleotides read TGTGCCAGTAGTATTGGGCAGGGTCGAAACTATGGCTACACCTTC. The encoded protein is CASSIGQGRNYGYTF. Using reference TRBV19 and TRBJ1-2 for the parts outside the CDR3, the full variable domain is DGGITQSPKYLFRKEGQNVTLSCEQNLNHDAMYWYRQDPGQGLRLIYYSQIVNDFQKGDIAEGYSVSREKKESFPLTVTSAQKNPTAFYLCASSIGQGRNYGYTFGSGTRLTVV.

The J gene is TRBJ1-2, the V gene TRBV6-6; 7 positions match TRBD1. The CDR3 spans 14 residues. The J segment lost 5 bases and the V segment lost 2 bases, leaving 5 bases of the junction unmatched. The germline V gene encodes CDR1 MNHNY and CDR2 SVGAGI (reference sequence). CDR3 in amino acids: CASSYEGQSYGYTF. CDR3 DNA sequence: TGTGCCAGCAGTTACGAGGGACAGTCTTATGGCTACACCTTC.

This chain connects TRBV5-5 to TRBJ1-2; no definite D call. V was clipped by 4 bases and J by 5 bases, with 9 bases between them. Germline values: CDR1 SGHKS, CDR2 YYEKEE (reference sequence). The CDR3 has 12 amino acids. The DNA for the CDR3 is TGTGCCAGCAGCCAGACGGGATATGGCTACACCTTC. Protein sequence: CASSQTGYGYTF.

DNA for the CDR3: TGTGCCACCAGTGCCTCTGGGACAGCGGCACCTCGTGATACGCAGTATTTT. It specifies CATSASGTAAPRDTQYF. The rearrangement joins TRBV24-1 to TRBJ2-3; the match to TRBD1 covers 7 bases. Germline V gene sequence: CDR1 KGHDR, CDR2 SFDVKD. The CDR3 covers 17 residues. Trimming at V came to 5 bases and at J to 6 bases, leaving 16 bases not matched to a gene.

V gene TRBV6-5 combines with J gene TRBJ1-2; D perhaps matches TRBD1 (5 bases). The CDR3 consists of 13 residues. V lost 2 bases and J 8 bases, leaving 12 bases between the germline ends. Germline V gene sequence: CDR1 MNHEY, CDR2 SVGAGI. The CDR3 DNA reads TGTGCCAGCAGTTACGGGGCGGGGGAAGGCTACACCTTC. This encodes CASSYGAGEGYTF.